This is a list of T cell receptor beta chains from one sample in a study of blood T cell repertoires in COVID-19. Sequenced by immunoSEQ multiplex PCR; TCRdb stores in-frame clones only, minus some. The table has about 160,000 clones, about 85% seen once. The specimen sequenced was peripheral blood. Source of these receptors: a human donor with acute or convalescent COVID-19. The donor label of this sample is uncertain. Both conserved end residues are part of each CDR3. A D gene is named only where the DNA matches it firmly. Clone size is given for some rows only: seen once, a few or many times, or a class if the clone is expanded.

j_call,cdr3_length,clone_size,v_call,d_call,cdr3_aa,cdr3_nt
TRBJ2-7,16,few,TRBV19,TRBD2,CASSTTLAGGLYEQYF,TGTGCCAGTAGTACTACCCTAGCGGGGGGCCTCTACGAGCAGTACTTC
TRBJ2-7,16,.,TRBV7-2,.,CASSLNPTYPTYEQYF,TGTGCCAGCAGCTTAAATCCGACATACCCCACCTACGAGCAGTACTTC
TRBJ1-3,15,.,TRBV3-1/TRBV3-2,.,CASSQGQYSGNTIYF,TGTGCCAGCAGCCAAGGTCAGTACTCTGGAAACACCATATATTTT
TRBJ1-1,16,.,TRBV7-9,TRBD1,CASSPGQGAGGTEAFF,TGTGCCAGCAGCCCGGGACAGGGGGCGGGTGGCACTGAAGCTTTCTTT
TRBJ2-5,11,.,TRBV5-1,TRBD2,CASTGGRSQYF,TGCGCCAGCACGGGGGGGAGGTCCCAGTACTTC
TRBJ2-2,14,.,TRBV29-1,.,CSVVPGASPGELFF,TGCAGCGTTGTTCCAGGGGCGAGTCCCGGGGAGCTGTTTTTT
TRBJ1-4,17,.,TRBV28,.,CASSFYGETATNEKLFF,TGTGCCAGCAGTTTTTACGGGGAAACTGCAACTAATGAAAAACTGTTTTTT
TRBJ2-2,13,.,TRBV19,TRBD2,CASRTSGTGELFF,TGTGCCAGTAGGACTAGCGGGACCGGGGAGCTGTTTTTT
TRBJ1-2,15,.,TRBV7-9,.,CASSSRGEGNYGYTF,TGTGCCAGCAGCTCCCGGGGGGAAGGGAACTATGGCTACACCTTC
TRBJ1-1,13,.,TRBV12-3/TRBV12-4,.,CASSVDRNTEAFF,TGTGCCAGCAGTGTGGACAGAAACACTGAAGCTTTCTTT
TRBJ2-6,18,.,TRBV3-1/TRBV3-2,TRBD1,CASSPGTGVVPGANVLTF,TGTGCCAGCAGCCCCGGGACAGGGGTAGTGCCTGGGGCCAACGTCCTGACTTTC
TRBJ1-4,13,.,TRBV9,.,CASSDYGSEKLFF,TGTGCCAGCAGCGACTACGGGAGTGAAAAACTGTTTTTT
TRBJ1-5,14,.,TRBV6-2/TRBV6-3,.,CASSSNSRNQPQHF,TGTGCCAGCAGTTCGAACAGTCGAAATCAGCCCCAGCATTTT
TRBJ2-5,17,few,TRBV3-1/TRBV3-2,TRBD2,CASSLLSGTSEGETQYF,TGTGCCAGCAGCCTACTTTCTGGGACTAGCGAGGGGGAGACCCAGTACTTC
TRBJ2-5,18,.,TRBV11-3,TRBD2,CASSFSGGVAYPKETQYF,TGTGCCAGCAGCTTTAGCGGGGGGGTAGCCTACCCCAAAGAGACCCAGTACTTC
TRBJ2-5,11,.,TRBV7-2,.,CASRGAKTQYF,TGTGCCAGCCGGGGAGCCAAGACCCAGTACTTC
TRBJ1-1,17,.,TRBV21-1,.,CASTYVAQGAGGTEAFF,.
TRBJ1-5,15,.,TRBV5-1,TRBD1,CASSWTGEPGQPQHF,TGCGCCAGCAGTTGGACAGGGGAACCGGGACAGCCCCAGCATTTT
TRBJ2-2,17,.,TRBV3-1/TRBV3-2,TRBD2,CASSQDDGGEHTGELFF,TGTGCCAGCAGCCAAGATGATGGGGGGGAGCACACCGGGGAGCTGTTTTTT
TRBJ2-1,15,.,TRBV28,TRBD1,CASTSQGASYNEQFF,TGTGCCAGCACCTCCCAGGGGGCTTCCTACAATGAGCAGTTCTTC
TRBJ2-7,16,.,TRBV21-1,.,CASSKYDRSRDNEQYF,TGTGCCAGCAGCAAATATGACCGTAGCCGGGACAACGAGCAGTACTTC
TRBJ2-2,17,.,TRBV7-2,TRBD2,CASSFPKGGGADGELFF,TGTGCCAGCAGCTTCCCGAAAGGCGGGGGAGCGGACGGGGAGCTGTTTTTT
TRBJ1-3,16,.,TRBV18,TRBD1,CASSPGTGDRGNTIYF,TGTGCCAGCTCACCGGGGACAGGGGATAGAGGAAACACCATATATTTT
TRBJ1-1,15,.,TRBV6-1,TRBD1,CASSEGTGVRGEAFF,TGTGCCAGCAGTGAGGGGACAGGGGTGCGGGGTGAAGCTTTCTTT
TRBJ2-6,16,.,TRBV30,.,CAWSGGGLAGANVLTF,TGTGCCTGGTCGGGAGGGGGCCTCGCTGGGGCCAACGTCCTGACTTTC
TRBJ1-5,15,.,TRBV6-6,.,CASSYGQAFNQPQHF,TGTGCCAGCAGTTATGGGCAGGCATTCAATCAGCCCCAGCATTTT
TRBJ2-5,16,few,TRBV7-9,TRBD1,CASSSPGTGIQETQYF,TGTGCCAGCAGCTCTCCCGGGACAGGGATCCAAGAGACCCAGTACTTC
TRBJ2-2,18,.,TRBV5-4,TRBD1,CASSPGTGGARNTGELFF,TGTGCCAGCAGCCCCGGGACAGGGGGCGCGCGGAACACCGGGGAGCTGTTTTTT
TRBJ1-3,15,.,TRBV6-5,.,CASSVDRTSGNTIYF,TGTGCCAGCAGCGTTGACAGGACCTCTGGAAACACCATATATTTT
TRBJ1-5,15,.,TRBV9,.,CASSSNGQGNQPQHF,TGTGCCAGCAGCTCGAACGGTCAGGGCAATCAGCCCCAGCATTTT
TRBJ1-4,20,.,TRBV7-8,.,CASSLVSRTSHRLGGEKLFF,TGTGCCAGCAGCTTAGTCTCGAGGACCTCCCACCGGTTGGGAGGTGAAAAACTGTTTTTT
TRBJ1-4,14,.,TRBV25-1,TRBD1,CASSDTGGWEKLFF,TGTGCCAGCAGTGATACAGGGGGCTGGGAAAAACTGTTTTTT
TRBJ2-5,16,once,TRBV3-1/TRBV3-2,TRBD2,CASSPGVAGQQETQYF,TGTGCCAGCAGCCCCGGGGTAGCGGGCCAACAAGAGACCCAGTACTTC
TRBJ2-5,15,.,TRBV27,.,CASSFRPGGQGPQYF,TGTGCCAGCAGTTTCCGCCCGGGGGGCCAGGGGCCCCAGTACTTC
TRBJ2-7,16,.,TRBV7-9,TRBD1,CASSHSTGQGSREQYF,TGTGCCAGCAGCCACTCGACGGGACAGGGTTCTCGAGAGCAGTACTTC
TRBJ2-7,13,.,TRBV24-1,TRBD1,CATSATGNYEQYF,TGTGCCACCAGTGCGACAGGGAATTACGAGCAGTACTTC
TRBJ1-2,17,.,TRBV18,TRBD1,CASSPAETGVNPYGYTF,TGTGCCAGCTCACCAGCAGAGACAGGGGTTAACCCATATGGCTACACCTTC
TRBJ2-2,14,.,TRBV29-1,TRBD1,CSVPGQGKRGELFF,TGCAGCGTTCCCGGACAGGGCAAGAGGGGGGAGCTGTTTTTT
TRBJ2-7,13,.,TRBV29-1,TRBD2,CSSRGAGGNEQYF,TGCAGCTCCCGAGGAGCGGGGGGTAACGAGCAGTACTTC
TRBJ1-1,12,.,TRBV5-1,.,CASSLQGTEAFF,TGCGCCAGCAGCCTCCAGGGCACTGAAGCTTTCTTT
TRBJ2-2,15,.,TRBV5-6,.,CASAGGGARTGELFF,TGTGCCAGCGCGGGTGGGGGGGCGCGCACCGGGGAGCTGTTTTTT
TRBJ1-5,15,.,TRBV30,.,CAWSVGGNSNQPQHF,TGTGCCTGGAGTGTCGGGGGGAATAGCAATCAGCCCCAGCATTTT